This is a list of T cell receptor beta chains from one sample in a study of cytomegalovirus exposure and HLA in healthy donors. TCRdb keeps only in-frame clones here, not all; method: immunoSEQ multiplex PCR. This listing includes tens of thousands of clones. The specimen was PBMCs. Every receptor here comes from a woman aged 35 to 49 in good health and CMV-seronegative. Both conserved end residues are part of each CDR3. A D gene is named only where the DNA matches it firmly. Clone size is not always given. Where it is, it says once, few, many or a class for expanded clones.

TRBV30	NA	TRBJ1-1	NA	TGTGCCTGGACCTACTTGGGGGGGAGGATGAACACTGAAGCTTTCTTT	CAWTYLGGRMNTEAFF
TRBV5-1	NA	TRBJ1-6	NA	TGCGCCAGCAGCTTGAGCCCTAATTCACCCCTCCACTTT	CASSLSPNSPLHF
TRBV10-3	TRBD1	TRBJ1-1	NA	TGTGCCACCGTGACAGGGGGACTTAAGGCTGAAGCTTTCTTT	CATVTGGLKAEAFF
TRBV2	NA	TRBJ1-5	medium-sized	TGTGCCAGCAGTGTCTGGGCCAATCAGCCCCAGCATTTT	CASSVWANQPQHF
TRBV6-9	TRBD2	TRBJ2-7	NA	TGTGCCAGCAGGACTAGCGGGAGTCCCCACGAGCAGTACTTC	CASRTSGSPHEQYF
TRBV7-9	TRBD2	TRBJ2-1	NA	TGTGCCAGCAGCTTACCCCCTCGACTAGCGGGTCTCAACAATGAGCAGTTCTTC	CASSLPPRLAGLNNEQFF
TRBV6-5	NA	TRBJ1-4	NA	TGTGCCAGCAGTTACTCGACAGCAACTAATGAAAAACTGTTTTTT	CASSYSTATNEKLFF
TRBV7-6	TRBD1	TRBJ2-3	NA	TGTGCCAGCAGCTCGGGACAGTTTACGCAGTATTTT	CASSSGQFTQYF
TRBV5-1	NA	TRBJ2-2	NA	TGCGCCAGCAGCGACCGAGGCCGGGCAGGGCCCACCGGAATGGCCGGGGAGCTGTTTTTT	CASSDRGRAGPTGMAGELFF
TRBV5-1	NA	TRBJ1-1	NA	TGCGCCAGCAGCTTGCTAGGAAATTTTGAAGCTTTCTTT	CASSLLGNFEAFF
TRBV29-1	NA	TRBJ1-1	NA	TGCAGCGTTAAGCGGATGGACACTGAAGCTTTCTTT	CSVKRMDTEAFF
TRBV30	TRBD2	TRBJ2-3	NA	TGTGCCTGGACGGCTAGCGGGAGAGTAGATACGCAGTATTTT	CAWTASGRVDTQYF
TRBV5-1	TRBD2	TRBJ2-3	NA	TGCGCCAGCAGCTTAACGGCGGGGGGCCCCGGGCGCACAGATACGCAGTATTTT	CASSLTAGGPGRTDTQYF
TRBV10-3	NA	TRBJ2-2	NA	TGTGCCATCAGTGACTACGGGGACACCGGGGAGCTGTTTTTT	CAISDYGDTGELFF
TRBV5-4	NA	TRBJ2-2	NA	TGTGCCAGCAGCTTGTACCAGGGGCCGAACACCGGGGAGCTGTTTTTT	CASSLYQGPNTGELFF
TRBV20-1	NA	TRBJ1-1	NA	TGCAGTGCTGAGGGGAACACTGAAGCTTTCTTT	CSAEGNTEAFF
TRBV18	TRBD2	TRBJ2-2	NA	TGTGCCAGCTCACCAATAGCGCGGACTAGGTTGGCCGGGGAGCTGTTTTTT	CASSPIARTRLAGELFF
TRBV5-4	NA	TRBJ2-2	NA	TGTGCCAGCAGCGCGGCGAGGGGGGGTACCGGGGAGCTGTTTTTT	CASSAARGGTGELFF
TRBV4-1	TRBD1	TRBJ1-1	NA	TGCGCCAGCAGGGCCAGGGGGAAGAACACTGAAGCTTTCTTT	CASRARGKNTEAFF
TRBV5-1	NA	TRBJ1-1	NA	TGCGCCAGCAGCTTAGCAGGCGGGAGCACTGAAGCTTTCTTT	CASSLAGGSTEAFF
TRBV4-1	NA	TRBJ2-7	NA	TGCGCCAGCAGCCAAGATAGGGCGGGCGCCTACGAGCAGTACTTC	CASSQDRAGAYEQYF
TRBV18	TRBD1	TRBJ2-5	NA	TGTGCCAGCTCCACCAGAGGGACAGGGGGCAGGGAGACCCAGTACTTC	CASSTRGTGGRETQYF
TRBV19	NA	TRBJ1-2	NA	TGTGCCAGTAGTATTCAGGTCGCGGGTGGCTACACCTTC	CASSIQVAGGYTF
TRBV19	NA	TRBJ1-1	NA	TGTGCCAGTAGGAAACAGGGAGGGGGGGGGAACACTGAAGCTTTCTTT	CASRKQGGGGNTEAFF
TRBV5-6	NA	TRBJ1-1	NA	TGTGCCAGCAGCTGGGGATTGTCGTTGGACACTGAGGCTTTCTTT	CASSWGLSLDTEAFF
TRBV7-9	NA	TRBJ1-1	medium-sized	TGTGCCAGCAGCTCCAAGCTGAACACTGAAGCTTTCTTT	CASSSKLNTEAFF
TRBV6-5	TRBD1	TRBJ1-4	NA	TGTGCCAGCAGTTACTCCCGGGACAGGGAAAAACTGTTTTTT	CASSYSRDREKLFF
TRBV6-4	TRBD2	TRBJ2-3	NA	TGTGCCAGCAGTGACTCGACTAGCGGGAGTGGGACAGATACGCAGTATTTT	CASSDSTSGSGTDTQYF
TRBV4-3	TRBD2	TRBJ2-1	NA	TGCGCCAGCAGCCAAGATTGGGGTTCGGGGGGGCAGGGGGAGCAGTTCTTC	CASSQDWGSGGQGEQFF
TRBV5-1	NA	TRBJ2-7	NA	TGCGCCAGCAGCTTGGGCGGGGTCACCGGCGAGCAGTACTTC	CASSLGGVTGEQYF
TRBV5-5	NA	TRBJ2-1	NA	TGTGCCAGCAGCTTGAAGGCAGGGGTCCTCCAGGGGCAGTTCTTC	CASSLKAGVLQGQFF
TRBV9	NA	TRBJ1-1	NA	TGTGCCAGCAGCGTAGATCCGGGGGTCACGTATACTGAAGCTTTCTTT	CASSVDPGVTYTEAFF
TRBV7-9	TRBD1	TRBJ1-5	NA	TGTGCCAGCAGCTTAGGACAGGGGGGGCTAACGCCCCAGCATTTT	CASSLGQGGLTPQHF
TRBV5-1	TRBD2	TRBJ2-7	NA	TGCGCCAGCAGCTTGGGTAGCGGGCCCAGTCACGAGCAGTACTTC	CASSLGSGPSHEQYF
TRBV4-2	NA	TRBJ2-3	NA	TGTGCCAGCAGCCTTTACTCCACAGATACGCAGTATTTT	CASSLYSTDTQYF
TRBV29-1	TRBD1	TRBJ1-1	NA	TGCAGCGTCCTTCCGGGACAGGGGGCGACTGAAGCTTTCTTT	CSVLPGQGATEAFF
TRBV20-1	NA	TRBJ1-1	NA	TGCAGTGCCCTCCCCTCCGGGATGGCTTTCTTT	CSALPSGMAFF
TRBV7-9	NA	TRBJ2-3	NA	TGTGCCAGCAGCCGGCCCGGGATTGCGGATACGCAGTATTTT	CASSRPGIADTQYF
TRBV27	NA	TRBJ1-2	NA	TGTGCCAGCAGTCAATCCCGGTCCTATGGCTACACCTTC	CASSQSRSYGYTF
TRBV28	TRBD1	TRBJ2-1	NA	TGTGCCAGTTTAACCGGGACAGGATACAATGAGCAGTTCTTC	CASLTGTGYNEQFF
TRBV10-3	TRBD1	TRBJ2-6	NA	TGTGCCATCAGTGAGTCGTGGGGACAGGGGAGCTCTGGGGCCAACGTCCTGACTTTC	CAISESWGQGSSGANVLTF
TRBV9	NA	TRBJ2-7	NA	TGTGCCAGCAGCCCGAGGCGGGGCTCCTACGAGCAGTACTTC	CASSPRRGSYEQYF
TRBV28	NA	TRBJ2-2	NA	TGTGCCAGCAGTTTACCGGGAACGAACACCGGGGAGCTGTTTTTT	CASSLPGTNTGELFF
TRBV5-1	NA	TRBJ1-4	NA	TGCGCCAGCAGCACGGACCGGGGTAATGAAAAACTGTTTTTT	CASSTDRGNEKLFF
TRBV11-2	NA	TRBJ2-5	NA	TGTGCCAGCAGCTTGGGCAGCCAAGAGACCCAGTACTTC	CASSLGSQETQYF
TRBV10-3	NA	TRBJ1-3	medium-sized	TGTGCCATCAAATCGCAGGGCTCTGGAAACACCATATATTTT	CAIKSQGSGNTIYF
TRBV7-6	TRBD1	TRBJ1-3	NA	TGTGCCAGCAGCTTAACAGGGGGCTCTTATTCTGGAAACACCATATATTTT	CASSLTGGSYSGNTIYF
TRBV7-2	NA	TRBJ2-7	NA	TGTGCCAGCAGCTTAGCGTCTCTTTTCTACGAGCAGTACTTC	CASSLASLFYEQYF
TRBV5-4	NA	TRBJ2-3	NA	TGTGCCAGCACCCTACAGGATACGCAGTATTTT	CASTLQDTQYF
TRBV6-1	NA	TRBJ1-2	NA	TGTGCCAGCAGTGAACAGGGGCTTTATGGCTACACCTTC	CASSEQGLYGYTF
TRBV5-1	NA	TRBJ1-1	NA	TGCGCCAGCAGTTCGCAAGAGGACACTGAAGCTTTCTTT	CASSSQEDTEAFF